These 31 T cell receptor beta chains originate from one sample sequenced in a study of human T cells and chemical hapten exposure. Time point: patch test 3, about 24 weeks after DPC sensitization. Treatment indicated: therapeutic diphenylcyclopropenone sensitization with weekly scalp DPC. TCRdb recomputed calls from the RACE reads with MiXCR, one row per CDR3 protein. Of approximately 160,000 distinct CDR3 sequences listed, about 30% were seen once; the top ten hold 2.1%. Sample: whole blood, taken in connection with sensitization to the hapten diphenylcyclopropenone (DPC). The receptors originated from a young woman with alopecia areata. Some clones in this sample may be carry-over from other donors' samples.

V gene TRBV7-2 combines with J gene TRBJ2-1; D may match TRBD1 or TRBD2 (6 bases each). The CDR3 runs 13 residues. V lost 6 bases, J lost 8 bases, and 14 bases lay in between. CDR1 and CDR2 (germline): SGHTA, FQGNSA. The CDR3 loop is CASSIGGVYEQFF. In DNA form, the CDR3 reads TGTGCCAGCAGTATCGGGGGCGTCTATGAGCAGTTCTTC. The variable domain in full, with the rest retrieved from reference TRBV7-2 and TRBJ2-1, is GAGVSQSPSNKVTEKGKDVELRCDPISGHTALYWYRQSLGQGLEFLIYFQGNSAPDKSGLPSDRFSAERTGGSVSTLTIQRTQQEDSAVYLCASSIGGVYEQFFGPGTRLTVL.

The chain couples TRBV5-1 to TRBJ2-2; the D is unclear. V lost 0 bases and J lost 7, with 4 bases in between. Germline V gene sequence: CDR1 SGHRS, CDR2 YFSETQ. CDR3 size: 12 residues. For the CDR3, the DNA is TGCGCCAGCAGCTTGGCCAGCGGGGAGCTGTTTTTT. Encoded protein: CASSLASGELFF.

This clonotype has only a few counts. Germline is not matched at one junction end, which may reflect a read error. V usage is TRBV4-1 and J usage is TRBJ1-2; D uncertain. CDR1 and CDR2 from the germline V gene are MGHRA and YSYEKL. The CDR3 has 15 amino acids. CDR3 loop: CASSQERAANHGYTF. The CDR3 DNA sequence: TGCGCCAGCAGCCAAGAGCGGGCTGCTAACCATGGCTACACCTTC.

V gene TRBV20-1 combines with J gene TRBJ1-2, with 9 positions matching TRBD1. CDR1 DFQATT and CDR2 SNEGSKA come from the germline V gene (reference sequence). The V and J ends lost 5 bases and 8 bases, in that order; junction bases with no gene match: 9. The CDR3 loop spans 13 amino acids. In DNA, the CDR3 is TGCAGTGCTCCCATACAGGGGGCGGTCGGCTACACCTTC. This sequence encodes CSAPIQGAVGYTF.

This clonotype appeared once. The V gene is TRBV7-6, the J gene TRBJ2-3; the D gene is possibly TRBD1 (5 bases). Trimming removed 2 bases from V and 2 bases from J, with 14 bases in between. This CDR3 is 16 amino acids long. Germline V gene data show CDR1 as SGHVS and CDR2 as FNYEAQ. This CDR3 is CASSLSPTEITDTQYF. The CDR3 nucleotides read TGTGCCAGCAGCTTATCCCCGACAGAGATCACAGATACGCAGTATTTT.

This clonotype was recorded once. The rearrangement links TRBV9 to TRBJ1-1, with D unresolved. Germline CDR1 reads SGDLS; CDR2 reads YYNGEE. The CDR3 length is 13 residues. V dropped 4 bases and J dropped 10 bases, with 17 bases sitting between them. The CDR3 nucleotides read TGTGCCAGCAGCTCCACCCTGACCGGCGGAGCTTTCTTT. Protein sequence: CASSSTLTGGAFF.

This clonotype was counted a few times. This chain uses TRBV7-9 with TRBJ1-4; 7 bases are a match to TRBD1. CDR3 length: 15 residues. V shed 6 bases and J 6 bases; nucleotides not matched to a gene: 10. CDR1 and CDR2 from the germline V gene are SEHNR and FQNEAQ (reference sequence). CDR3 nucleotides: TGTGCCAGCAGACCGCGGACAGGCAACGATGAAAAACTGTTTTTT. Its translation is CASRPRTGNDEKLFF.

This rearrangement joins TRBV5-4 to TRBJ2-2; 10 bases are shared with TRBD2. Per germline, CDR1 SGHNT and CDR2 YYREEE (reference sequence). The V segment lost 2 bases and the J segment 6 bases; nucleotides outside the gene matches: 4. This CDR3 has 15 amino acids. The DNA for the CDR3 is TGTGCCAGCAGCTTTAGTCTAGCGGGAGCCGGGGAGCTGTTTTTT. As protein: CASSFSLAGAGELFF.

The V call is TRBV5-1, the J call TRBJ2-5; 8 bases are a match to TRBD2. The CDR3 extends over 16 amino acids. V lost 2 bases to trimming and J lost 0 bases; unmatched junction nucleotides: 6. The germline CDR1 and CDR2 sequences are SGHRS and YFSETQ. The CDR3 DNA reads TGCGCCAGCAGCTTCGCGGCGGGGGGCTACCAAGAGACCCAGTACTTC. It encodes CASSFAAGGYQETQYF.

This clonotype turned up a few times. This sequence joins TRBV20-1 and TRBJ1-3; D is ambiguous. This CDR3 spans 13 amino acids. The germline V gene encodes CDR1 DFQATT and CDR2 SNEGSKA (reference sequence). The V gene lost 1 base and the J gene lost 4 bases, with 8 bases spanning the gap. CDR3 residues: CSARVSGGNTIYF. In nucleotides, the CDR3 is TGCAGTGCTAGAGTATCGGGGGGAAACACCATATATTTT.

V usage is TRBV12-3 or TRBV12-4 and J usage is TRBJ1-2, with 10 bases that match TRBD1. V was pared by 5 bases and J by 8 bases, with 14 bases of the junction left unmatched. The CDR3 is made up of 16 amino acids. The CDR3 bases are TGTGCCAGCAGTGTACGACAGGGGGCACTTTTTTTCGGCTACACCTTC. This codes for CASSVRQGALFFGYTF.

This chain connects TRBV4-3 to TRBJ2-2; D is unresolved. V was shortened by 0 bases and J by 6 bases, with 8 bases between the two germline ends. The length of the CDR3 is 14 residues. Germline V gives CDR1 LGHNA, CDR2 YSLEER. The CDR3 loop reads CASSQDVVPGELFF. CDR3 coding DNA: TGCGCCAGCAGCCAAGATGTTGTTCCCGGGGAGCTGTTTTTT.

This clonotype has just a few counts. The genes are TRBV6-4 and TRBJ2-2; 9 bases map to TRBD1. This CDR3 has 15 amino acids. CDR1 MRHNA and CDR2 SNTAGT come from the germline V gene. V gave up 3 bases and J gave up 4 bases; unmatched junction bases: 3. The CDR3 bases are TGTGCCAGCAGTGAACAGGGGGCAGGCACCGGGGAGCTGTTTTTT. Its translation: CASSEQGAGTGELFF.

This clonotype was found a few times. The chain is built from TRBV14 and TRBJ1-4; no reliable D call. The CDR3 length is 16 residues. Trimming removed 3 bases from V and 7 bases from J, with 18 bases in between. Germline loops: CDR1 SGHDN, CDR2 FVKESK. The CDR3 sequence is CASSHLSPGRAEKLFF. The CDR3 nucleotides are TGTGCCAGCAGCCATCTTTCCCCGGGCCGCGCTGAAAAACTGTTTTTT.

This clonotype was observed a handful of times. The chain employs TRBV2 and TRBJ1-3; a weak D match, TRBD1 (6 bases). This CDR3 region has 15 residues. Germline V gene data show CDR1 as SNHLY and CDR2 as FYNNEI. The V end was cut by 6 bases, the J end by 5 bases, with 17 bases between. For the CDR3, the DNA is TGTGCCAGCAGCCCGAAGGGGGGGGTTCGAAACACCATATATTTT. Translation: CASSPKGGVRNTIYF.

The V call is TRBV25-1, the J call TRBJ2-5, with D tentatively TRBD1 or TRBD2 (5 bases each). Between the trimmed V and J ends, which lost 1 base and 2 bases, there was a span of 5 bases. The CDR3 spans 13 residues. Germline loops: CDR1 MGHDK, CDR2 SYGVNS. The CDR3 nucleotides are TGTGCCAGCAGTGAATGGGGGCAAGAGACCCAGTACTTC. Protein: CASSEWGQETQYF.

This clonotype was picked up a small number of times. The genes are TRBV6-2 or TRBV6-3 and TRBJ1-1; D unclear. From germline, CDR1 is MNHEY and CDR2 SVGEGT. The V and J ends lost 6 bases and 3 bases respectively, with 14 bases between them. The CDR3 length is 14 residues. The CDR3 loop is CASSHGGLDTEAFF. The CDR3 coding sequence is TGTGCCAGCAGCCACGGTGGGTTGGACACTGAAGCTTTCTTT.

This chain joins TRBV20-1 and TRBJ2-7; D is unresolved. The germline gives CDR1 DFQATT, CDR2 SNEGSKA (reference sequence). This CDR3 region has 13 residues. Trimming took 6 bases from V and 1 from J, leaving 13 bases between them. The CDR3: CSATSFNSYEQYF. In DNA form, the CDR3 reads TGCAGTGCCACCTCCTTCAATTCCTACGAGCAGTACTTC.

This clonotype turned up a few times. This rearrangement joins TRBV5-1 to TRBJ2-7; D ambiguous. The CDR3 consists of 13 residues. Between the trimmed V and J ends, which lost 3 bases and 3 bases, there was a span of 10 bases. CDR1 is SGHRS, CDR2 YFSETQ, per germline. For the CDR3, the DNA is TGCGCCAGCAGCTCCACCCAGCTCTACGAGCAGTACTTC. This sequence encodes CASSSTQLYEQYF. Combining the CDR3 with reference TRBV5-1 and TRBJ2-7 gives the whole variable domain KAGVTQTPRYLIKTRGQQVTLSCSPISGHRSVSWYQQTPGQGLQFLFEYFSETQRNKGNFPGRFSGRQFSNSRSEMNVSTLELGDSALYLCASSSTQLYEQYFGPGTRLTVT.

The chain joins TRBV12-3 or TRBV12-4 to TRBJ1-1; D uncertain. The V gene lost 1 base and the J gene lost 0 bases, with 9 bases spanning the gap. The CDR3 sequence is 15 residues long. The chain's CDR3 is CASSLGQNLNTEAFF. DNA for the CDR3: TGTGCCAGCAGTTTAGGGCAGAACCTGAACACTGAAGCTTTCTTT.

V usage is TRBV6-2 or TRBV6-3 and J usage is TRBJ1-2; 11 positions agree with TRBD1. The germline gives CDR1 MNHEY, CDR2 SVGEGT. Unmatched junction bases numbered 8, after V lost 6 bases and J lost 5 bases. CDR3 length equals 15 residues. CDR3 in amino acids: CASRTMDRGQYGYTF. The CDR3 bases are TGTGCCAGCAGGACGATGGACAGGGGGCAATATGGCTACACCTTC.

This clonotype occurred a few times. The chain has TRBV11-2 and TRBJ2-2; possible D gene TRBD1, 7 bases. Germline CDR1 and CDR2: SGHAT and FQNNGV. Trimming removed 4 bases at V and 7 bases at J, with 19 bases between. The CDR3 length is 16 residues. The CDR3 coding sequence is TGTGCCAGCAGCTCCCTAGCAGGGGGGCCGGGCGGGGAGCTGTTTTTT. Amino acid sequence: CASSSLAGGPGGELFF.

This clonotype was seen just once. One junction end does not reproduce the germline sequence, and a read error may be involved. The chain is built from TRBV12-3 or TRBV12-4 and TRBJ2-3; D tentatively reads TRBD1 or TRBD2 (5 bases each). This CDR3 comprises 12 residues. This CDR3 is CASSLLGTVVVF. The DNA of the CDR3 is TGTGCCAGCAGTTTACTCGGGACGGTGGTTGTTTTT.

CDR3 bases: TGCGCCAGCAGCCCCCCAGAACAGGGACCCGAAGCTTTCTTT. The encoded protein is CASSPPEQGPEAFF. J is TRBJ1-1 and V is TRBV4-1, with D maybe TRBD1 (6 bases). The length of the CDR3 is 14 residues. Per germline, CDR1 MGHRA and CDR2 YSYEKL. V lost 4 bases, J lost 8 bases, and 17 bases lay in between.

This clonotype occurred a few times. The chain carries TRBV30 and TRBJ1-2; D is possibly TRBD1 (5 bases). The CDR3 contains 15 residues. Trimming left V 0 bases short and J 0 bases short, with 11 bases between. Germline assignment: CDR1 GTSNPN and CDR2 SVGIG (reference sequence). The CDR3 DNA reads as TGTGCCTGGAGTGTAACAGGACTAGCTAACTATGGCTACACCTTC. It codes for CAWSVTGLANYGYTF.

The chain uses TRBV6-1 and TRBJ2-7; no clear D. The CDR3 is made up of 15 amino acids. Germline loops: CDR1 MNHNS, CDR2 SASEGT. V lost 2 bases to trimming and J lost 3 bases, with 14 bases between them. The CDR3 DNA follows: TGTGCCAGCAGTGAACACAAGGTTTCTCTCTACGAGCAGTACTTC. Encoded protein: CASSEHKVSLYEQYF.

The gene calls are TRBV7-9 and TRBJ2-5, with D hard to call. In germline, CDR1 is SEHNR, CDR2 FQNEAQ (reference sequence). The length of the CDR3 is 15 residues. With 5 bases removed from V and 3 bases from J, the gap between germline ends came to 16 bases. Here the CDR3 DNA reads TGTGCCAGCAGCCCGAGAATCGACAATAAAGAGACCCAGTACTTC. Amino acid sequence: CASSPRIDNKETQYF.

The chain uses TRBV7-9 and TRBJ1-1, with TRBD1 matching 7 bases. The germline gives CDR1 SEHNR, CDR2 FQNEAQ (reference sequence). V lost 1 base and J lost 4; bases outside the gene matches: 3. This CDR3 is built from 14 residues. Here the CDR3 reads CASSLVEGATEAFF. The CDR3 coding sequence is TGTGCCAGCAGCTTAGTGGAGGGGGCCACTGAAGCTTTCTTT.

This clonotype was observed a few times. The chain employs TRBV20-1 and TRBJ2-5; 8 positions agree with TRBD2. Germline CDR1 reads DFQATT; CDR2 reads SNEGSKA (reference sequence). V gave up 2 bases and J gave up 1 base; unmatched junction bases: 3. This CDR3 is built from 14 residues. The CDR3, as DNA: TGCAGTGCTAGACCTAGCGGGCGCCAAGAGACCCAGTACTTC. It encodes CSARPSGRQETQYF.

CDR3 sequence (DNA): TGCAGCGTCCGGACCGATAGCACAGATACGCAGTATTTT. It translates to CSVRTDSTDTQYF. The chain combines TRBV29-1 with TRBJ2-3; no definite D call. With 6 bases removed from V and 0 bases from J, the gap between germline ends came to 10 bases. CDR1 SQVTM and CDR2 ANQGSEA come from the germline V gene. CDR3 length: 13 residues.

This rearrangement joins TRBV25-1 to TRBJ2-7, with unresolved D. The V end lost 5 bases, the J end lost 0 bases, and 8 bases lay between the germline ends. The CDR3 sequence is 13 residues long. The germline gives CDR1 MGHDK, CDR2 SYGVNS. The chain's CDR3 is CASSPDTSYEQYF. CDR3 DNA: TGTGCCAGCAGTCCTGACACCTCCTACGAGCAGTACTTC.